The present T cell receptor (beta chain) was sequenced within a study of T cells in Graves' hyperthyroidism and ophthalmopathy. Concerning this clonotype: Its antigen is not known. The junction shows a germline mismatch at one end, possibly a read error.

A 10 ml volume of fresh peripheral blood provided the PBMCs. CDR3 length: 14 amino acids. The germline V gene encodes CDR1 MDHEN and CDR2 SYDVKM. Study results and caveats: Also found in blood were most expanded thyroid clonotypes above 0.001.

There were TCR beta CDR3 regions amplified from RNA transcripts. TCR CDR3 underwent first-round RT-PCR with the HTBI primer set. TCRdb passed the multiplex PCR reads through MiXCR, listing each CDR3 protein once. The profile covers about 690,000 distinct CDR3 sequences, with about 18% appearing a single time and 15% to 18% taken by the ten largest. This receptor was taken from a man between 50 and 59 years old with Graves' hyperthyroidism. V is TRBV28 and J is TRBJ2-7; 7 bases fit TRBD2. Sequencing used blood. The CDR3 is CASSFQGLGDELYF. The CDR3 nucleotides are TGTGCCAGCAGTTTCCAAGGACTAGGAGACGAGCTGTACTTC.